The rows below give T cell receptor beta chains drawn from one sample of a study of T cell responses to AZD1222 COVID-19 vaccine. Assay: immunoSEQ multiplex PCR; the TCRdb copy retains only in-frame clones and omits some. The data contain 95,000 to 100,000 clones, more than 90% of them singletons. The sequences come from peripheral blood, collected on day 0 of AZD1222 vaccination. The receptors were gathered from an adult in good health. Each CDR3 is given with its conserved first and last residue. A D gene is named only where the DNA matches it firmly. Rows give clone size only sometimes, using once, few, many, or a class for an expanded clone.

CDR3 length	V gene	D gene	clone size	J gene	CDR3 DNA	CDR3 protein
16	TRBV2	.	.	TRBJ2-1	TGTGCCAGCAGTGAAGGACGTCCGGGGTTGGTGAATGAGCAGTTCTTC	CASSEGRPGLVNEQFF
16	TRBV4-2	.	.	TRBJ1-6	TGTGCCAGCAGCCAAGTCTTAGGACTGCTGAATTCACCCCTCCACTTT	CASSQVLGLLNSPLHF
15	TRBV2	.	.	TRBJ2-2	TGTGCCAGCGCCGGTCATTACATCAACACCGGGGAGCTGTTTTTT	CASAGHYINTGELFF
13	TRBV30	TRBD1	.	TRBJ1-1	TGTGCCACACCAGACAGGGGGTTGGCTGAAGCTTTCTTT	CATPDRGLAEAFF
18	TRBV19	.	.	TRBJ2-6	TGTGCCAGTAGTAAGGAAAATAGAGGAGCTTCTGGGGCCAACGTCCTGACTTTC	CASSKENRGASGANVLTF
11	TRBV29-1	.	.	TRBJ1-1	TGCAGCGTTGATGTTCAGTTCGTTGCTTTCTTT	CSVDVQFVAFF
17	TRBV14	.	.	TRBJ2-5	TGTGCCAGCAGCCAAGACCCGAGAACTTCCCTCCAAGAGACCCAGTACTTC	CASSQDPRTSLQETQYF
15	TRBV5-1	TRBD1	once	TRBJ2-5	TGCGCCAGCAGCCTCGGAAGGGGGCTGGGAGAGACCCAGTACTTC	CASSLGRGLGETQYF
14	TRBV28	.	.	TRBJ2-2	TGTGCCAGCAGGGCAGGGGCGCTCACCGGGGAGCTGTTTTTT	CASRAGALTGELFF
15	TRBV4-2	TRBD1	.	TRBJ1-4	TGTGCCAGCAGCCCTATGACAGGGGTAAATGAAAAACTGTTTTTT	CASSPMTGVNEKLFF
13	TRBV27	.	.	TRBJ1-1	TGTGCCAGCAGTTTCGGGGGCAACACTGAAGCTTTCTTT	CASSFGGNTEAFF
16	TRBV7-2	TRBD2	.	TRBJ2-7	TGTGCCAGCAGCGCATCTAGCGGGAGGAGCTCCTACGAGCAGTACTTC	CASSASSGRSSYEQYF
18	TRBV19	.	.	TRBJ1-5	TGTGCCAGTAGTATGTTCGGGCGCGTTAAGAAGGGCAATCAGCCCCAGCATTTT	CASSMFGRVKKGNQPQHF
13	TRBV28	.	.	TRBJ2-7	TGTGCCAGCACCCCGTCGACCGCTTACGAGCAGTACTTC	CASTPSTAYEQYF
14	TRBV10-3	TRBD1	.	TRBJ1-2	TGTGCCATCTATGATCCCGACAGGGCAAGTGGCTACACCTTC	CAIYDPDRASGYTF
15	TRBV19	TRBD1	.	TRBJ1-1	TGTGCCAGTAGTATAACAGGGGGCGCGAACACTGAAGCTTTCTTT	CASSITGGANTEAFF
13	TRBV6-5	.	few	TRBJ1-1	TGTGCCAGTTGCAGGGCAGCGAACACTGAAGCTTTCTTT	CASCRAANTEAFF
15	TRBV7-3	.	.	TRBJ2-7	TGTGCCAGCAGCCAGGCCGGGGATGGAGGGTACGAGCAGTACTTC	CASSQAGDGGYEQYF
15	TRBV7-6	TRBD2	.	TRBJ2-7	TGTGCCAGCAGCTTTACGGGGGGGTCGTTCGACGAGCAGTACTTC	CASSFTGGSFDEQYF
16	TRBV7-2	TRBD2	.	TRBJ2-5	TGTGCCAGCAGTCCCACTAGCGGGAGGTTCCAAGAGACCCAGTACTTC	CASSPTSGRFQETQYF
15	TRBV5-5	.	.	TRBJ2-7	TGTGCCAGCAGCAGTACCGGGACTTTATCCTACGAGCAGTACTTC	CASSSTGTLSYEQYF
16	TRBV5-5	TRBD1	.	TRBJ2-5	TGTGCCAGCAGCTTGCCCCAAGGGACAGTTCAAGAGACCCAGTACTTC	CASSLPQGTVQETQYF
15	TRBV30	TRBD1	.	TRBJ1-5	TGTGCCTGGAGGACCGGGACAGGGGGATATCAGCCCCAGCATTTT	CAWRTGTGGYQPQHF
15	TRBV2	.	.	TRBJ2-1	TGTGCCAGCAGTGTTGTAGGGGGCTCCTACAATGAGCAGTTCTTC	CASSVVGGSYNEQFF
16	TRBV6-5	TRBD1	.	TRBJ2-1	TGTGCCAGCAGTTACGGGGACAGGGGATCCTACAATGAGCAGTTCTTC	CASSYGDRGSYNEQFF
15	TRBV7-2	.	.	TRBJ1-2	TGTGCCAGCAGCACCCGAGGGGCGGTCGACTATGGCTACACCTTC	CASSTRGAVDYGYTF
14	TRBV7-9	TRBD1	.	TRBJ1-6	TGTGCCAGCAGCCTAGGACAGGGTTACTCACCCCTCCACTTT	CASSLGQGYSPLHF
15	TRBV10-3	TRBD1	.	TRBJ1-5	TGTGCCACCCGGGACAGGGTGGCTAGCAATCAGCCCCAGCATTTT	CATRDRVASNQPQHF
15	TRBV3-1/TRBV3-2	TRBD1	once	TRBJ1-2	TGTGCCAGCAGCCAAGAGGCCAACAGGGGGTCTGGCTACACCTTC	CASSQEANRGSGYTF
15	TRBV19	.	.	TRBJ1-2	TGTGCCAGTAGTATAGCCCCACGGGGTAACTATGGCTACACCTTC	CASSIAPRGNYGYTF
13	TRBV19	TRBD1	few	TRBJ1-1	TGTGCCAGTAGGACAGGGGGATGGACTGAAGCTTTCTTT	CASRTGGWTEAFF